The 15 T cell receptor beta chains presented below share a single source sample, sequenced in a study of read filtering for tumor transcriptome and immune sequencing. This library used around 400 ng RNA and molecular barcoded adaptors spanning alpha/delta and beta/gamma chains. TCRdb ran MiXCR on the reads and lists one entry per CDR3 protein. The profile shows about 23,000 distinct CDR3 sequences, about an eighth of them singletons. The sample taken for sequencing was a population of CD138-negative cells sorted from bone marrow. These receptors were collected from a donor aged 40 or over with multiple myeloma.

This clonotype was observed at least ten times. V is TRBV18 and J is TRBJ1-1; 7 positions match TRBD1. Germline-derived CDR1 and CDR2 are KGHSH and LQKENI. The CDR3 has 14 residues. V shed 5 bases and J 5 bases; nucleotides not matched to a gene: 8. The CDR3 loop is CASSTNRGLTEAFF. For the CDR3, the DNA is TGTGCCAGCTCAACGAACAGGGGATTGACTGAAGCTTTCTTT.

This clonotype has ten or more counts. The chain recombines TRBV28 with TRBJ2-2; the D gene could be TRBD1 or TRBD2 (5 bases each). V lost 8 bases, J lost 2 bases, and 12 bases lay in between. Germline CDR1 and CDR2: MDHEN and SYDVKM. The CDR3 is 14 residues long. CDR3 loop: CASVGTRNTGELFF. The DNA of the CDR3 is TGTGCCAGCGTTGGGACCAGAAACACCGGGGAGCTGTTTTTT.

This clonotype was counted ten times or more. The chain uses TRBV29-1 and TRBJ2-5; 11 bases are a match to TRBD2. V was clipped by 5 bases and J by 5 bases; unmatched bases: 10. The CDR3 runs to 15 residues. CDR1 is SQVTM and CDR2 is ANQGSEA in the germline V gene. CDR3 coding DNA: TGCAGCGTTATAGCTAGCGGGAGGAGCGCGGAGACCCAGTACTTC. It yields the protein CSVIASGRSAETQYF.

This clonotype was seen at least ten times. The chain employs TRBV20-1 and TRBJ2-1; 10 bases map to TRBD2. The germline CDR1 and CDR2 sequences are DFQATT and SNEGSKA (reference sequence). Trimming cost V 8 bases and J 6 bases; bases outside gene matches: 7. The CDR3 length is 13 residues. CDR3: CSQSGRAVNEQFF. The CDR3 DNA reads TGCAGTCAAAGCGGGAGGGCCGTCAATGAGCAGTTCTTC.

At least ten counts were recorded for this clonotype. The chain couples TRBV4-1 to TRBJ2-7; D is perhaps TRBD1 or TRBD2 (6 bases each). This CDR3 is 14 amino acids long. From germline, CDR1 is MGHRA and CDR2 YSYEKL. Trimming removed 3 bases from V and 4 bases from J, with 13 bases in between. CDR3 sequence (DNA): TGCGCCAGCAGCCACACAGGGAGGCTGTACGAGCAGTACTTC. Protein product: CASSHTGRLYEQYF.

The chain joins TRBV4-1 to TRBJ2-7; 12 nucleotides match TRBD2. V trimming: 4 bases; J trimming: 6 bases; junction bases outside the gene matches: 10. Germline CDR1 MGHRA, CDR2 YSYEKL. This CDR3 contains 16 residues. Here the CDR3 reads CASSLRTSGEVCEQYF. The CDR3 DNA is TGCGCCAGCAGCCTCCGGACTAGCGGGGAAGTATGCGAGCAGTACTTC.

The V gene is TRBV3-1, the J gene TRBJ2-3; 7 bases match TRBD2. This CDR3 spans 17 amino acids. The V gene end was trimmed by 0 bases and the J gene end by 0 bases; junction bases not matched to a gene: 6. Germline lookup yields CDR1 LGHDT and CDR2 YNNKEL (reference sequence). CDR3 in DNA: TGTGCCAGCAGCCAAGACCGCCTAGCGGAGAGCACAGATACGCAGTATTTT. Residues: CASSQDRLAESTDTQYF.

Concerning this clonotype: Given a much more abundant clone one base away, this may be a read error. This chain links TRBV12-3 or TRBV12-4 with TRBJ2-7; weak D call: TRBD1 (5 bases). V shed 7 bases and J shed 7 bases, with 14 bases lying between them. CDR3 length equals 12 residues. The CDR3 DNA is TGTGCCAGCATCGATCCCCCAGGGGAGCAGTACTTC. Translated: CASIDPPGEQYF.

The table lists this clonotype with many counts. The chain uses TRBV28 and TRBJ1-1; D is perhaps TRBD1 (5 bases). V dropped 5 bases and J dropped 0 bases, with 13 bases sitting between them. The V gene's germline CDR1 is MDHEN and CDR2 SYDVKM. The CDR3 has 15 amino acids. This CDR3 is CASSRPGGLNTEAFF. CDR3 sequence (DNA): TGTGCCAGCAGTCGCCCGGGGGGTCTGAACACTGAAGCTTTCTTT.

This clonotype was found many times. This chain uses TRBV5-1 with TRBJ2-7; 8 bases agree with TRBD1. This CDR3 is built from 15 residues. Germline assignment: CDR1 SGHRS and CDR2 YFSETQ. Losses at the gene ends were 4 bases for V and 5 bases for J; bases not matched to a gene: 11. CDR3 region: CASSQQTGVSHEQYF. The CDR3 DNA sequence: TGCGCCAGCAGCCAGCAGACAGGGGTGAGCCACGAGCAGTACTTC.

Details on this clonotype: Sequence at one end of the junction differs from germline and may be a read error. The gene calls are TRBV28 and TRBJ2-1; 9 bases match TRBD1. Germline V gene data show CDR1 as MDHEN and CDR2 as SYDVKM. The CDR3 consists of 14 residues. The CDR3 DNA is TGTGCCAGCAGGACAGGGGGTTCCTGCAATGAGCAGTTCTTC. Residues: CASRTGGSCNEQFF.

The sample holds many counts of this clonotype. DNA for the CDR3: TGCGCCAGCAGCTTGGGCATAGCGGGAGGTATAACTGAGCAGTTCTTC. Amino acid sequence: CASSLGIAGGITEQFF. This chain joins TRBV5-1 and TRBJ2-1; 10 bases are shared with TRBD2. Per the germline V gene, CDR1 is SGHRS and CDR2 is YFSETQ. This CDR3 is built from 16 residues. Trimming took 0 bases from V and 9 from J; bases not matched to a gene: 9.

This clonotype was observed many times. This chain links TRBV3-1 with TRBJ2-3; a weak D match, TRBD2 (6 bases). Looked up from germline, CDR1 is LGHDT and CDR2 is YNNKEL (reference sequence). The germline V and J ends were trimmed by 5 bases and 1 base, with 10 bases remaining between them. The CDR3 is 14 amino acids. This chain's CDR3 is CASSYGLRTDTQYF. CDR3 coding DNA: TGTGCCAGCAGCTACGGACTACGCACAGATACGCAGTATTTT.

In this sample, this clonotype turned up many times. This chain links TRBV6-5 with TRBJ1-1, with D unresolved. This CDR3 is 13 amino acids long. V gave up 2 bases and J gave up 0 bases, with 4 bases separating them. From germline, CDR1 is MNHEY and CDR2 SVGAGI. CDR3 in amino acids: CASSYGMNTEAFF. As DNA, the CDR3 is TGTGCCAGCAGTTACGGAATGAACACTGAAGCTTTCTTT.

This clonotype was seen many times. A far larger clone is one base from this, pointing to a likely read error. The chain recombines TRBV11-3 with TRBJ2-2; TRBD2 is a possible D gene (6 bases). This CDR3 comprises 14 residues. Germline CDR1 reads SGHNT; CDR2 reads YENEEA. V was pared by 9 bases and J by 6 bases, with 17 bases between. CDR3 bases: TGTGCCAGTATGACGGGAGCATCGTCCGGGGAGCTGTTTTTT. Amino acids: CASMTGASSGELFF.